The 12 T cell receptor beta chains below come from one sample, sequenced in a study of blood T cell repertoires in COVID-19. The repertoire was sequenced with immunoSEQ multiplex PCR; TCRdb's copy has only in-frame clones and lacks some. The sample includes approximately 150,000 clones, 82% of them seen just once. Sequencing input: peripheral blood. These TCRs come from a woman aged 70 to 79 with acute or convalescent COVID-19.

The rearrangement joins TRBV4-3 to TRBJ2-1, with 15 bases fitting TRBD2. CDR1 is LGHNA and CDR2 is YSLEER in the germline V gene. The CDR3 is made up of 17 amino acids. Germline trimming cut 3 bases from V and 2 bases from J; bases unmatched to any gene: 2. The CDR3 reads CASSHGTSGGPYNEQFF. The CDR3 DNA reads TGCGCCAGCAGCCACGGGACTAGCGGGGGGCCCTACAATGAGCAGTTCTTC.

The chain recombines TRBV28 with TRBJ1-2; 7 bases line up with TRBD1. The germline V gene encodes CDR1 MDHEN and CDR2 SYDVKM. The CDR3 is made up of 13 amino acids. The V and J ends lost 8 bases and 7 bases, in that order; junction bases with no gene match: 10. The CDR3 DNA follows: TGTGCCAGCGAGGGTCAGGGGGGTGGTGGCTACACCTTC. This encodes CASEGQGGGGYTF.

This clone was found once. CDR3 nucleotide sequence: TGTGCCACCAGTGACCCGAGAGGGGGGAACACTGAAGCTTTCTTT. Amino acid sequence: CATSDPRGGNTEAFF. V gene TRBV24-1 combines with J gene TRBJ1-1, with TRBD1 as a possible D gene (6 bases). Between the trimmed V and J ends, which lost 4 bases and 1 base, there was a span of 12 bases. CDR3 length equals 15 residues. Germline V lookup: CDR1 KGHDR, CDR2 SFDVKD.

The rearrangement links TRBV19 to TRBJ1-1, with D possibly matching TRBD1 (5 bases). Trimming took off 3 bases at V and 4 bases at J, with 12 bases between the two ends. The germline CDR1 and CDR2 sequences are LNHDA and SQIVND (reference sequence). The CDR3 has 14 residues. This chain's CDR3 is CASSMGGGGTEAFF. Here the CDR3 DNA reads TGTGCCAGTAGTATGGGTGGGGGGGGCACTGAAGCTTTCTTT. Full variable domain (rest looked up from reference TRBV19 and TRBJ1-1): DGGITQSPKYLFRKEGQNVTLSCEQNLNHDAMYWYRQDPGQGLRLIYYSQIVNDFQKGDIAEGYSVSREKKESFPLTVTSAQKNPTAFYLCASSMGGGGTEAFFGQGTRLTVV.

This chain links TRBV2 with TRBJ2-3; no reliable D call. V gave up 4 bases and J gave up 0 bases, with 8 bases separating them. In germline, CDR1 is SNHLY, CDR2 FYNNEI. The CDR3 totals 14 residues. CDR3 coding DNA: TGTGCCAGCAGTGTAGCTTCTAGCACAGATACGCAGTATTTT. This gives the protein CASSVASSTDTQYF.

The rearrangement links TRBV2 to TRBJ2-1, with 11 bases that match TRBD1. The CDR3 is 15 residues long. Trimming at V came to 6 bases and at J to 4 bases, leaving 5 bases not matched to a gene. CDR1 is SNHLY and CDR2 is FYNNEI in the germline V gene. The CDR3 loop is CASRAGQGVYNEQFF. CDR3 DNA sequence: TGTGCCAGCAGGGCGGGACAGGGGGTATACAATGAGCAGTTCTTC.

The chain recombines TRBV15 with TRBJ2-5, with D perhaps matching TRBD1 (6 bases). This CDR3 comprises 15 residues. The V gene lost 3 bases and the J gene lost 4 bases, with 15 bases spanning the gap. Germline CDR1 reads LNHNV; CDR2 reads YYDKDF (reference sequence). The CDR3 is CATSRWTEKRETQYF. The CDR3 DNA sequence: TGTGCCACCAGCAGGTGGACAGAGAAGAGAGAGACCCAGTACTTC.

The chain has TRBV7-9 and TRBJ1-1, with no clear D. CDR3 length: 14 amino acids. Germline CDR1 SEHNR, CDR2 FQNEAQ (reference sequence). The V end was cut by 4 bases, the J end by 6 bases, with 15 bases between. CDR3 amino acids: CASSSGAESAEAFF. CDR3 nucleotides: TGTGCCAGCAGCTCTGGTGCAGAGAGCGCTGAAGCTTTCTTT.

This clone was detected only once. This chain links TRBV10-2 with TRBJ2-1, with 14 bases fitting TRBD2. Germline V gives CDR1 WSHSY, CDR2 SAAADI. V dropped 6 bases and J dropped 4; count of bases not matched to a gene: 5. This CDR3 spans 16 amino acids. The CDR3 sequence: CASRRTSGGSYNEQFF. The DNA for the CDR3 is TGCGCCAGCAGGAGGACTAGCGGGGGGTCTTACAATGAGCAGTTCTTC.

This rearrangement joins TRBV11-3 to TRBJ2-1, with a weak D call TRBD1 (5 bases). The CDR3 has 15 amino acids. Germline CDR1 SGHNT, CDR2 YENEEA. V was trimmed by 5 bases and J by 5 bases, leaving 16 bases between them. Here the CDR3 DNA reads TGTGCCAGCAGCCAGCCCGCTGGGGCCCACAATGAGCAGTTCTTC. This codes for CASSQPAGAHNEQFF.

This clone was seen only a few times. The chain employs TRBV28 and TRBJ2-7; 9 nucleotides agree with TRBD1. Germline CDR1 reads MDHEN; CDR2 reads SYDVKM. This CDR3 has 15 amino acids. The ends lost 5 bases at V and 5 bases at J; junction bases unmatched: 10. As DNA, the CDR3 is TGTGCCAGCAGTCCTGCCCGGACAGGGGTCGACGAGCAGTACTTC. This translates into CASSPARTGVDEQYF.

The CDR3 here is CASSPRTHTDTQYF. DNA for the CDR3: TGCGCCAGCAGCCCCCGGACACATACAGATACGCAGTATTTT. The chain has TRBV5-1 and TRBJ2-3; D might be TRBD1 (5 bases). This CDR3 has 14 amino acids. Trimming removed 4 bases at V and 3 bases at J, with 12 bases between. Germline V gene lookup returns CDR1 SGHRS and CDR2 YFSETQ. Looking up the rest from reference TRBV5-1 and TRBJ2-3 gives the full variable domain: KAGVTQTPRYLIKTRGQQVTLSCSPISGHRSVSWYQQTPGQGLQFLFEYFSETQRNKGNFPGRFSGRQFSNSRSEMNVSTLELGDSALYLCASSPRTHTDTQYFGPGTRLTVL.